This T cell receptor (beta chain) originates from a study of spatial heterogeneity in lung cancer. Sample time point: sample taken at primary tumor resection. From tumor, nontumor lung or frozen PBMC, whole RNA was taken unsorted for sequencing. TCRdb independently ran MiXCR on the 5' RACE reads; one entry per CDR3 protein. Among about 39,000 distinct CDR3 sequences, about 6% were seen once, and the ten largest hold around a tenth. This CDR3 spans 12 amino acids. J was trimmed by 8 bases and V by 3 bases; bases with no gene match: 3. CDR1 is SGDLS and CDR2 is YYNGEE in the germline V gene. This clonotype was recorded at least ten times.

The origin of this receptor is a male donor with early-stage non-small cell lung cancer. This chain joins TRBV9 and TRBJ2-3, with 7 nucleotides matching TRBD2. The starting material was PBMCs, obtained at surgery. CDR3 bases: TGTGCCAGCAGCGGGGGGGGTGGTACGCAGTATTTT. Its translation is CASSGGGGTQYF.